These 30 T cell receptor beta chains share one sample of origin, sequenced in a study of OX40 agonist ivuxolimab in advanced cancers. Clones were read by immunoSEQ multiplex PCR, and TCRdb kept only the in-frame ones, dropping some. In the table there are about 79,000 clones, 90% of which are singletons. Sample: CD4+ or CD8+ T cells sorted from blood, taken in a trial of the OX40 agonist ivuxolimab. The source of these receptors is an adult with an advanced solid tumor such as melanoma, head and neck, liver or kidney cancer.

The CDR3 is CASMLDRGNYGYTF. The CDR3 region has the DNA TGTGCCAGCATGCTCGACAGGGGAAACTATGGCTACACCTTC. The rearrangement uses TRBV2 and TRBJ1-2; TRBD1 aligns across 8 bases. This CDR3 spans 14 amino acids. With V trimmed by 7 bases and J by 2 bases, 6 bases remained unmatched. Germline V CDR1 and CDR2: SNHLY, FYNNEI.

The CDR3 spells CASSTLGQTYYEQYF. The CDR3 region has the DNA TGTGCCAGTAGTACCCTCGGACAAACTTACTACGAGCAGTACTTC. The chain links TRBV19 to TRBJ2-7, with D perhaps TRBD1 (5 bases). The CDR3 extends over 15 amino acids. Trimming removed 4 bases from V and 3 bases from J, with 16 bases in between. Germline loops: CDR1 LNHDA, CDR2 SQIVND (reference sequence).

For the CDR3, the DNA is TGCGCCAGCAGTTCGGTCCTCCAAGAGACCCAGTACTTC. It is translated as CASSSVLQETQYF. This chain connects TRBV5-1 to TRBJ2-5; D remains unclear. Germline CDR1 SGHRS, CDR2 YFSETQ. Trimming took 5 bases from V and 1 from J, leaving 9 bases between them. CDR3 length: 13 amino acids.

The chain carries TRBV10-1 and TRBJ2-7; no reliable D call. Germline assignment: CDR1 WNHNN and CDR2 SYGVQD (reference sequence). This CDR3 has 11 amino acids. The V gene lost 8 bases and the J gene lost 2 bases, with 7 bases spanning the gap. The CDR3 here is CASLTPYEQYV. Here the CDR3 DNA reads TGCGCCAGCCTCACCCCCTACGAGCAGTACGTC.

This chain connects TRBV19 to TRBJ2-1; possibly TRBD1 for D (6 bases). The V gene's germline CDR1 is LNHDA and CDR2 SQIVND (reference sequence). V was trimmed by 10 bases and J by 2 bases, leaving 12 bases between them. This CDR3 region has 13 residues. CDR3 DNA: TGTGCCACCCGGGACAACACCTACAATGAGCAGTTCTTC. Protein product: CATRDNTYNEQFF.

This clone has more than one count but fewer than ten. This chain connects TRBV30 to TRBJ1-2; no firm D call. This CDR3 has 12 residues. V was cut by 1 base and J by 8 bases, with 11 bases left in between. CDR1 GTSNPN and CDR2 SVGIG come from the germline V gene (reference sequence). CDR3 region: CAWSEGSWGYTF. DNA for the CDR3: TGTGCCTGGAGTGAAGGATCTTGGGGCTACACCTTC.

The V call is TRBV29-1, the J call TRBJ2-1; no definite D call. V lost 7 bases, J lost 8 bases, and 15 bases lay in between. Germline V gene lookup returns CDR1 SQVTM and CDR2 ANQGSEA. This CDR3 contains 12 residues. CDR3 in amino acids: CSAGLSGDEQFF. The CDR3 region has the DNA TGCAGCGCGGGCCTATCTGGCGATGAGCAGTTCTTC.

The CDR3 loop is CASSLNRGTEAFF. Here the CDR3 DNA reads TGTGCCAGCAGCCTCAACAGGGGGACTGAAGCTTTCTTT. This chain uses TRBV13 with TRBJ1-1; 8 bases map to TRBD1. CDR3 size: 13 residues. Germline CDR1 is PRHDT and CDR2 is FYEKMQ (reference sequence). V gave up 5 bases and J gave up 5 bases; unmatched junction bases: 4.

This sequence joins TRBV5-1 and TRBJ1-5; no reliable D call. CDR1 is SGHRS, CDR2 YFSETQ, per germline. The CDR3 has 12 amino acids. V lost 2 bases, J lost 9 bases, and 9 bases lay in between. DNA of the CDR3: TGCGCCAGCAGCTTAGAGGAGGGGCCCCAGCATTTT. Amino acid sequence: CASSLEEGPQHF.

The chain is built from TRBV5-1 and TRBJ2-2; D not certain. Germline V CDR1 and CDR2: SGHRS, YFSETQ. Trimming removed 2 bases at V and 4 bases at J, with 6 bases between. The CDR3 runs to 13 residues. CDR3 sequence (DNA): TGCGCCAGCAGCTTAACGGTCACCGGGGAGCTGTTTTTT. Translated, it gives CASSLTVTGELFF.

The V gene is TRBV11-2, the J gene TRBJ1-4, with a tentative D call TRBD1 (6 bases). Trimming stripped 0 bases from V and 5 bases from J, with 16 bases between. Germline CDR1 and CDR2: SGHAT and FQNNGV. The CDR3 is 17 residues long. The CDR3 sequence: CASSLDTGGALNEKLFF. The CDR3 region has the DNA TGTGCCAGCAGCTTAGACACCGGGGGCGCCTTGAATGAAAAACTGTTTTTT.

The chain has TRBV6-5 and TRBJ2-1; D is undetermined. V was clipped by 8 bases and J by 10 bases, with 18 bases between them. Germline lookup yields CDR1 MNHEY and CDR2 SVGAGI. The CDR3 loop spans 13 amino acids. The CDR3 here is CASARLGAGEQFF. CDR3 coding DNA: TGTGCCAGCGCTCGACTGGGTGCCGGGGAGCAGTTCTTC.

The chain carries TRBV7-8 and TRBJ2-2; the D call may be TRBD1 or TRBD2 (6 bases each). Trimming left V 1 base short and J 5 bases short, with 14 bases between. Germline V gene sequence: CDR1 SGHVS, CDR2 FQNEAQ. The CDR3 is 16 amino acids. The CDR3 here is CASSLDPGAGTGELFF. Written as DNA, the CDR3 is TGTGCCAGCAGCTTAGATCCGGGGGCGGGGACCGGGGAGCTGTTTTTT.

The count of this clone is one. J is TRBJ1-1 and V is TRBV5-5, with D possibly being TRBD1 (6 bases). The CDR3 sequence is 15 residues long. V was pared by 6 bases and J by 4 bases, with 19 bases between. From germline, CDR1 is SGHKS and CDR2 YYEKEE (reference sequence). This chain's CDR3 is CASNPRPQGGTEAFF. The CDR3 coding sequence is TGTGCCAGCAACCCCCGGCCCCAAGGGGGCACTGAAGCTTTCTTT.

The J gene is TRBJ2-2, the V gene TRBV5-1; possible D gene TRBD1, 5 bases. The CDR3 is 12 residues long. Per germline, CDR1 SGHRS and CDR2 YFSETQ. With 4 bases removed from V and 10 bases from J, the gap between germline ends came to 11 bases. The CDR3 DNA reads as TGCGCCAGCAGCACAGGACACGAGGAGCTGTTTTTT. Protein: CASSTGHEELFF. The entire variable domain, with the rest obtained from reference TRBV5-1 and TRBJ2-2, is as follows: KAGVTQTPRYLIKTRGQQVTLSCSPISGHRSVSWYQQTPGQGLQFLFEYFSETQRNKGNFPGRFSGRQFSNSRSEMNVSTLELGDSALYLCASSTGHEELFFGEGSRLTVL.

The CDR3 loop reads CASSARQGQRGGGYTF. The CDR3 region has the DNA TGTGCCAGCAGTGCCCGACAGGGCCAACGCGGGGGTGGCTACACCTTC. The chain links TRBV6-1 to TRBJ1-2, with 7 positions matching TRBD1. Germline V gene lookup returns CDR1 MNHNS and CDR2 SASEGT. The CDR3 contains 16 residues. V shed 4 bases and J 7 bases; nucleotides not matched to a gene: 15.

This rearrangement joins TRBV27 to TRBJ1-6, with D possibly TRBD1 on 6 matching bases. The germline V gene encodes CDR1 MNHEY and CDR2 SMNVEV (reference sequence). The CDR3 is 15 amino acids. Trimming took 2 bases from V and 3 from J, leaving 8 bases between them. The CDR3 protein is CASSLKQGYNSPLHF. CDR3 DNA: TGTGCCAGCAGTTTAAAACAGGGCTATAATTCACCCCTCCACTTT.

The chain employs TRBV28 and TRBJ2-7, with 9 bases aligning to TRBD1. Germline V lookup: CDR1 MDHEN, CDR2 SYDVKM. V dropped 4 bases and J dropped 2; count of bases not matched to a gene: 6. CDR3 length: 15 residues. This CDR3 reads CASSWGQGLPYEQYF. The CDR3, as DNA: TGTGCCAGCAGTTGGGGACAGGGCCTCCCCTACGAGCAGTACTTC.

This clone was seen a handful of times. The rearrangement uses TRBV4-1 and TRBJ1-6, with TRBD1 matching over 7 bases. The CDR3 has 15 residues. With V trimmed by 5 bases and J by 5 bases, 6 bases remained unmatched. Germline V gives CDR1 MGHRA, CDR2 YSYEKL. DNA of the CDR3: TGCGCCAGCAGCTCAACAGGGGACAATAATTCACCCCTCCACTTT. Translated, it gives CASSSTGDNNSPLHF.

This chain joins TRBV2 and TRBJ2-2; TRBD2 agrees at 12 bases. Germline CDR1 is SNHLY and CDR2 is FYNNEI. The CDR3 loop spans 19 amino acids. V shed 5 bases and J 0 bases; nucleotides not matched to a gene: 10. CDR3 sequence reads: CASSLRRTSGVTNTGELFF. The CDR3 coding sequence is TGTGCCAGCAGTCTACGCAGGACTAGCGGGGTAACGAACACCGGGGAGCTGTTTTTT.

The CDR3 sequence: CASSYQGGNQPQHF. The CDR3 region has the DNA TGTGCCAGCAGTTACCAGGGAGGCAATCAGCCCCAGCATTTT. This sequence joins TRBV6-5 and TRBJ1-5, with D possibly matching TRBD1 (5 bases). V shed 2 bases and J shed 2 bases, with 7 bases lying between them. This CDR3 contains 14 residues. Germline V lookup: CDR1 MNHEY, CDR2 SVGAGI.

The V gene is TRBV30, the J gene TRBJ2-7, with a tentative D call TRBD2 (5 bases). V lost 0 bases and J lost 3, with 12 bases in between. This CDR3 region has 14 residues. Germline V gene lookup returns CDR1 GTSNPN and CDR2 SVGIG (reference sequence). The CDR3 region is CAWSVVGRGYEQYF. CDR3 nucleotide sequence: TGTGCCTGGAGTGTCGTCGGTCGGGGCTACGAGCAGTACTTC.

The CDR3 nucleotides are TGTGCCAGCAGCTTAACTAGCGGGGGGGCATACGAGCAGTACTTC. It yields the protein CASSLTSGGAYEQYF. J is TRBJ2-7 and V is TRBV7-9; 13 nucleotides line up with TRBD2. The CDR3 extends over 15 amino acids. V shed 2 bases and J 4 bases; nucleotides not matched to a gene: 2. CDR1 is SEHNR and CDR2 is FQNEAQ in the germline V gene (reference sequence). The variable domain in full, with the rest retrieved from reference TRBV7-9 and TRBJ2-7, is DTGVSQNPRHKITKRGQNVTFRCDPISEHNRLYWYRQTLGQGPEFLTYFQNEAQLEKSRLLSDRFSAERPKGSFSTLEIQRTEQGDSAMYLCASSLTSGGAYEQYFGPGTRLTVT.

CDR3 nucleotide sequence: TGCGCCAGCAGTGAGGCAGGGAGCCACAATGAGCAGTTCTTC. It translates to CASSEAGSHNEQFF. The chain combines TRBV10-1 with TRBJ2-1, with D possibly being TRBD1 or TRBD2 (5 bases each). The CDR3 runs to 14 residues. The ends were cut back, 2 bases at V and 5 bases at J, with 10 bases in the middle. Germline V CDR1 and CDR2: WNHNN, SYGVQD (reference sequence).

The chain recombines TRBV12-5 with TRBJ2-3; D unclear. V lost 0 bases and J 9 bases, leaving 7 bases between the germline ends. CDR1 is LGHNT and CDR2 is FRNRAP in the germline V gene. The CDR3 loop spans 12 amino acids. The CDR3 sequence: CASGLVEGTQYF. The CDR3 DNA sequence: TGTGCTAGTGGTTTGGTCGAAGGCACGCAGTATTTT.

V usage is TRBV4-2 and J usage is TRBJ1-2; 10 bases match TRBD1. Trimming took 0 bases from V and 4 from J; bases not matched to a gene: 8. This CDR3 has 17 amino acids. CDR1 and CDR2 from the germline V gene are LGHNA and YNFKEQ. DNA of the CDR3: TGTGCCAGCAGCCAAGAAGGTGGGGGACAGGGGACCTATGGCTACACCTTC. It yields the protein CASSQEGGGQGTYGYTF.

The chain joins TRBV9 to TRBJ1-6; TRBD1 matches 9 bases. The CDR3 consists of 17 residues. Trimming at V came to 4 bases and at J to 7 bases, leaving 12 bases not matched to a gene. Germline V lookup: CDR1 SGDLS, CDR2 YYNGEE. DNA of the CDR3: TGTGCCAGCAGCCCCCGATTCAGGACAGGGGAAAATTCACCCCTCCACTTT. Translated: CASSPRFRTGENSPLHF.

This sequence joins TRBV30 and TRBJ1-1, with no clear D. The CDR3 contains 13 residues. Germline-derived CDR1 and CDR2 are GTSNPN and SVGIG (reference sequence). V shed 0 bases and J shed 1 base, with 6 bases lying between them. The CDR3 reads CAWSVAGNTEAFF. The CDR3 region has the DNA TGTGCCTGGAGTGTAGCAGGGAACACTGAAGCTTTCTTT.

The rearrangement links TRBV5-5 to TRBJ1-2; D remains ambiguous. The CDR3 spans 13 residues. With 4 bases removed from V and 1 base from J, the gap between germline ends came to 8 bases. CDR1 is SGHKS, CDR2 YYEKEE, per germline (reference sequence). As DNA, the CDR3 is TGTGCCAGCAGCCAACAGATTAACTATGGCTACACCTTC. Translated: CASSQQINYGYTF.

The chain uses TRBV7-5 and TRBJ2-1; no DNA check was done on the table's D call, TRBD2. TRBV7-5 constitutes a pseudogene. The CDR3 is made up of 15 amino acids. The CDR3 DNA sequence: TGTGCCAGAAGCTCGGGTAGCGGGGGGGTGAATGAGCAGTTCTTC. Amino acid sequence: CARSSGSGGVNEQFF.